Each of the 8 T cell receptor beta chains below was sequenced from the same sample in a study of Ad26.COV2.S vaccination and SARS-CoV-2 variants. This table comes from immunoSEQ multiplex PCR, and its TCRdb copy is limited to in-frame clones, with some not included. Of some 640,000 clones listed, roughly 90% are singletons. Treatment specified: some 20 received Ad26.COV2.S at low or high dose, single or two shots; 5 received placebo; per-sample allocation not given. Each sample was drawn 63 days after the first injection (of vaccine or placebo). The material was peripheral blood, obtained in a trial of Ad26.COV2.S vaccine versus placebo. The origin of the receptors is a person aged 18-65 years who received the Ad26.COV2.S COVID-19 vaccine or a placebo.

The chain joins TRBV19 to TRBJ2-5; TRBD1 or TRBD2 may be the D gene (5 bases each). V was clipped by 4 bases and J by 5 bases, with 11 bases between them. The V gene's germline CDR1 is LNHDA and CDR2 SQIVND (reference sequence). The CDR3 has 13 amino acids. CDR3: CASSREGRETQYF. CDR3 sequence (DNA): TGTGCCAGTAGTAGAGAGGGGCGGGAGACCCAGTACTTC.

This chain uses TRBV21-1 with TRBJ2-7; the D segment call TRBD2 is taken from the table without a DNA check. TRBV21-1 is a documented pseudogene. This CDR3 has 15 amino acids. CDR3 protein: CASSLKRTSTHEQYF. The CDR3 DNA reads TGTGCCAGCAGCCTTAAACGGACTAGTACCCACGAGCAGTACTTC.

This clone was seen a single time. CDR3: CAWSEDSPYGYTF. CDR3 coding DNA: TGTGCCTGGAGTGAGGACAGCCCCTATGGCTACACCTTC. V usage is TRBV30 and J usage is TRBJ1-2, with D possibly TRBD1 on 6 matching bases. V was trimmed by 1 base and J by 4 bases, leaving 10 bases between them. The germline V gene encodes CDR1 GTSNPN and CDR2 SVGIG (reference sequence). The CDR3 is 13 residues long.

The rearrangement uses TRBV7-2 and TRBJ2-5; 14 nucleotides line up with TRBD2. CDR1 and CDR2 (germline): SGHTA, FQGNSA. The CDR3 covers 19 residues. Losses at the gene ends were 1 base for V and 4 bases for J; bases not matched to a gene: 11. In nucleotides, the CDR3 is TGTGCCAGCAGCTTAGGGGGGACTAGCGGGAGCTGGGTGAGAGAGACCCAGTACTTC. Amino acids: CASSLGGTSGSWVRETQYF.

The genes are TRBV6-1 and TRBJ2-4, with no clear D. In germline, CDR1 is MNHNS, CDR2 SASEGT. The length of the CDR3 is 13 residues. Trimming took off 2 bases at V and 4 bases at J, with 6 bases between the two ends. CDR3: CASSEQLKNIQYF. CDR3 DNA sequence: TGTGCCAGCAGTGAACAATTAAAAAACATTCAGTACTTC.

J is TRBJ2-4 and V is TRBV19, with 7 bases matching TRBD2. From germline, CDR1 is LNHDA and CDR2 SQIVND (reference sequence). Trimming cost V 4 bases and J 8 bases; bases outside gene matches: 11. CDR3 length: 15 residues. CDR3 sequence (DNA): TGTGCCAGTAGTACCCTGACTAGCATATCGGACATTCAGTACTTC. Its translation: CASSTLTSISDIQYF.

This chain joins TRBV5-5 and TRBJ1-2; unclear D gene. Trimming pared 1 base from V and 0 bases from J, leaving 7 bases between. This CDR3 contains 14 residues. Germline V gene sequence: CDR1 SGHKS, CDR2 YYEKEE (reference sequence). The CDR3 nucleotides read TGTGCCAGCAGCTTGTCTGGGGCTAACTATGGCTACACCTTC. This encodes CASSLSGANYGYTF.

In DNA form, the CDR3 reads TGTGCCATCAGTGACCCGTTAGGGTTGAACACTGAAGCTTTCTTT. Translating it yields CAISDPLGLNTEAFF. The J gene is TRBJ1-1, the V gene TRBV10-3, with no clear D. Germline V gene data show CDR1 as ENHRY and CDR2 as SYGVKD. The CDR3 length is 15 residues. Trimming took off 3 bases at V and 0 bases at J, with 11 bases between the two ends.